Listed here are 8 T cell receptor beta chains from one sample, sequenced in a study of CXCR3 chemokines and chemotherapy response in bladder cancer. TCRdb itself ran the PCR reads through MiXCR, one entry per CDR3 protein. The sample holds thousands of distinct CDR3 sequences; around 15% are singletons and the top ten take approximately 33%. Sample collection was performed from a patient whose treatment included neoadjuvant chemotherapy. The source is a human donor with bladder cancer that responded to neoadjuvant chemotherapy.

This clonotype appeared many times. The chain links TRBV5-4 to TRBJ2-7, with unresolved D. V was cut by 0 bases and J by 0 bases, with 10 bases left in between. Germline CDR1 reads SGHNT; CDR2 reads YYREEE (reference sequence). The CDR3 is made up of 15 amino acids. DNA for the CDR3: TGTGCCAGCAGCTTGGACAGCAGACACTCCTACGAGCAGTACTTC. Its translation: CASSLDSRHSYEQYF.

This clonotype is classed as medium-sized (0.01 to 0.1%). V is TRBV6-1 and J is TRBJ1-5; D gene ambiguous. V dropped 6 bases and J dropped 1 base, with 13 bases sitting between them. Germline CDR1 MNHNS, CDR2 SASEGT. The CDR3 consists of 15 residues. The CDR3 sequence is CASSLSWESNQPQHF. The CDR3 DNA follows: TGTGCCAGCAGCCTAAGTTGGGAGAGCAATCAGCCCCAGCATTTT.

This clonotype has at least ten counts. CDR3 in amino acids: CASSLGTGRISYEQYF. For the CDR3, the DNA is TGTGCCAGCAGCTTGGGGACAGGGAGGATCTCCTACGAGCAGTACTTC. V is TRBV7-9 and J is TRBJ2-7; 9 bases agree with TRBD1. This CDR3 spans 16 amino acids. V was clipped by 3 bases and J by 0 bases; unmatched bases: 6. Per the germline V gene, CDR1 is SEHNR and CDR2 is FQNEAQ (reference sequence).

By frequency in the sample, this clonotype is medium-sized. The CDR3 DNA sequence: TGTGCCAGCTCACCCACCACAGATACGCAGTATTTT. Its translation is CASSPTTDTQYF. The chain is built from TRBV18 and TRBJ2-3; D remains unclear. CDR1 KGHSH and CDR2 LQKENI come from the germline V gene. Trimming removed 3 bases from V and 2 bases from J, with 3 bases in between. This CDR3 is 12 amino acids long.

The V gene is TRBV28, the J gene TRBJ1-2, with a weak D call TRBD1 (6 bases). Trimming shortened V by 10 bases and J by 8 bases, and 23 bases separated the two germline ends. Germline V CDR1 and CDR2: MDHEN, SYDVKM. The CDR3 runs 14 residues. The CDR3 reads CATRTGGLVEGYTF. CDR3 DNA: TGTGCCACCCGTACGGGGGGCCTTGTGGAAGGCTACACCTTC.

This clonotype was found many times. CDR3 region: CASSPWRAAQRETQYF. CDR3 nucleotides: TGTGCCAGCAGCCCCTGGCGGGCAGCCCAAAGGGAGACCCAGTACTTC. The chain has TRBV11-1 and TRBJ2-5, with D tentatively TRBD2 (5 bases). Germline V gene data show CDR1 as SGHAT and CDR2 as FQDESV (reference sequence). The V end was cut by 5 bases, the J end by 5 bases, with 21 bases between. The CDR3 has 16 residues.

This chain uses TRBV20-1 with TRBJ1-4; 7 positions agree with TRBD1. The CDR3 runs 15 residues. CDR1 DFQATT and CDR2 SNEGSKA come from the germline V gene (reference sequence). The V and J ends lost 6 bases and 6 bases, in that order; junction bases with no gene match: 13. This chain's CDR3 is CSAESLWTGDEKLFF. In DNA form, the CDR3 reads TGCAGTGCCGAATCTCTATGGACAGGAGATGAAAAACTGTTTTTT.

This clonotype is large in the sample. The chain links TRBV6-2 or TRBV6-3 to TRBJ2-3, with TRBD2 matching over 8 bases. CDR1 and CDR2 from the germline V gene are MNHEY and SVGEGT. Trimming removed 0 bases from V and 1 base from J; junction bases left unmatched: 0. The CDR3 is 15 amino acids. CDR3 amino acids: CASSYSTSGTDTQYF. For the CDR3, the DNA is TGTGCCAGCAGTTACTCGACTAGCGGCACAGATACGCAGTATTTT.